This TCR beta chain emerged from a study of blood T cell repertoires in COVID-19. Study details: The samples span acute and convalescent COVID-19 from the United States, Italy and Spain. Sources were T cells, B-cell-depleted T cells, or PBMCs; the material itself was cDNA or gDNA.

Sequenced by immunoSEQ multiplex PCR; TCRdb stores in-frame clones only, minus some. The sample has over 85,000 clones; around 87% are singletons. This CDR3 is 13 amino acids long. Germline CDR1 reads SNHLY; CDR2 reads FYNNEI. V dropped 3 bases and J dropped 3 bases, with 7 bases sitting between them. This chain joins TRBV2 and TRBJ2-3; maybe TRBD1 (5 bases). Material: peripheral blood. The source of this sequence is a man aged 50 to 59 with active or convalescent COVID-19. CDR3 sequence reads: CASSDRDTDTQYF. The DNA for the CDR3 is TGTGCCAGCAGTGACAGGGATACAGATACGCAGTATTTT.